This entry lists 18 T cell receptor beta chains sequenced from one sample in a study of blood T cell repertoires in COVID-19. The method was immunoSEQ multiplex PCR; TCRdb's version includes in-frame clones alone and lacks a portion of them. The data show some 140,000 clones, with about 78% seen just once and approximately 11% held by the top ten. The sequencing input was peripheral blood. These receptors all stem from a man aged 55 to 70 who had recovered from COVID-19.

The V call is TRBV10-1, the J call TRBJ2-1; weak D call: TRBD1 (5 bases). The CDR3 spans 17 residues. The V and J ends lost 4 bases and 8 bases respectively, with 24 bases between them. Germline lookup yields CDR1 WNHNN and CDR2 SYGVQD (reference sequence). CDR3 in amino acids: CASSGPGYGREMDEQFF. In DNA form, the CDR3 reads TGCGCCAGCAGTGGACCCGGTTACGGCAGGGAAATGGATGAGCAGTTCTTC.

CDR3 sequence reads: CASSPPGAGELFF. The CDR3, as DNA: TGTGCCAGCAGTCCCCCAGGGGCCGGGGAGCTGTTTTTT. The chain employs TRBV28 and TRBJ2-2; D possibly corresponds to TRBD1 (6 bases). V was trimmed by 5 bases and J by 6 bases, leaving 10 bases between them. Germline V lookup: CDR1 MDHEN, CDR2 SYDVKM. The CDR3 runs to 13 residues.

The chain employs TRBV6-2 or TRBV6-3 and TRBJ2-4, with TRBD2 identical over 9 bases. Looked up from germline, CDR1 is MNHEY and CDR2 is SVGEGT. The V gene end was trimmed by 0 bases and the J gene end by 0 bases; junction bases not matched to a gene: 3. The length of the CDR3 is 17 residues. The CDR3 DNA reads as TGTGCCAGCAGTTACTCAGCGGGAGGCCCAGCCAAAAACATTCAGTACTTC. It encodes CASSYSAGGPAKNIQYF.

V gene TRBV10-2 combines with J gene TRBJ2-5; possible D gene TRBD2, 6 bases. Germline CDR1 reads WSHSY; CDR2 reads SAAADI. The V end lost 3 bases, the J end lost 0 bases, and 14 bases lay between the germline ends. The CDR3 runs to 16 residues. The CDR3 is CASSDYGGANQETQYF. The CDR3 nucleotides read TGCGCCAGCAGTGATTATGGCGGGGCGAACCAAGAGACCCAGTACTTC.

This clone was seen only once. Here the CDR3 reads CASSSDSRETQYF. The CDR3 coding sequence is TGTGCCAGCAGTTCGGACAGTCGGGAGACCCAGTACTTC. The V call is TRBV12-3 or TRBV12-4, the J call TRBJ2-5; weak D call: TRBD1 (6 bases). Trimming took off 4 bases at V and 5 bases at J, with 11 bases between the two ends. CDR3 length: 13 amino acids.

The gene calls are TRBV9 and TRBJ2-2, with D perhaps TRBD1 (6 bases). In germline, CDR1 is SGDLS, CDR2 YYNGEE. CDR3 size: 15 residues. Trimming took 0 bases from V and 5 from J, leaving 11 bases between them. CDR3: CASSVDGTQTGELFF. DNA of the CDR3: TGTGCCAGCAGCGTAGATGGGACACAGACCGGGGAGCTGTTTTTT.

The V and J genes are TRBV10-3 and TRBJ1-5; the D gene is possibly TRBD1 (5 bases). CDR1 ENHRY and CDR2 SYGVKD come from the germline V gene. Trimming stripped 4 bases from V and 2 bases from J, with 24 bases between. The CDR3 length is 19 residues. The CDR3 reads CAISGALSPSPGGNQPQHF. CDR3 nucleotides: TGTGCCATCAGTGGGGCCCTCTCACCCTCCCCGGGGGGCAATCAGCCCCAGCATTTT.

This clone was observed a single time. CDR3 region: CASSPPLDSLGNTIYF. In DNA form, the CDR3 reads TGTGCCAGCAGCCCCCCTCTAGACAGCCTGGGAAACACCATATATTTT. The J gene is TRBJ1-3, the V gene TRBV3-1 (or the pseudogene TRBV3-2); TRBD1 might be the D (5 bases). With 4 bases removed from V and 4 bases from J, the gap between germline ends came to 17 bases. CDR1 and CDR2 (germline): LGHDT, YNNKEL (reference sequence). The CDR3 has 16 amino acids.

The chain recombines TRBV29-1 with TRBJ1-1; tentatively, D is TRBD1 (6 bases). This CDR3 contains 12 residues. CDR1 SQVTM and CDR2 ANQGSEA come from the germline V gene. The CDR3 here is CGATGTNTEAFF. CDR3 nucleotides: TGCGGGGCTACAGGGACCAACACTGAAGCTTTCTTT.

The gene calls are TRBV9 and TRBJ2-1, with TRBD1 identical over 9 bases. The CDR3 consists of 18 residues. Germline V gene sequence: CDR1 SGDLS, CDR2 YYNGEE. After removal of 0 bases from V and 6 bases from J, the junction contained 13 bases not matched to a gene. As DNA, the CDR3 is TGTGCCAGCAGCGTAGTAGCACAGGGGGCCACTCTACGCAATGAGCAGTTCTTC. It is translated as CASSVVAQGATLRNEQFF.

The chain couples TRBV28 to TRBJ1-2; perhaps TRBD1 as D (6 bases). V lost 8 bases, J lost 0 bases, and 13 bases lay in between. CDR1 MDHEN and CDR2 SYDVKM come from the germline V gene. The CDR3 sequence is 14 residues long. The DNA of the CDR3 is TGTGCCAGCTATCAGGGGAGGGCTAACTATGGCTACACCTTC. Translating gives CASYQGRANYGYTF.

The rearrangement uses TRBV19 and TRBJ1-1; D is undetermined. V gave up 3 bases and J gave up 2 bases, with 16 bases separating them. CDR3 size: 16 residues. In germline, CDR1 is LNHDA, CDR2 SQIVND (reference sequence). The CDR3 DNA sequence: TGTGCCAGTAGTATGGGAGACGGCAGACCAAACACTGAAGCTTTCTTT. Its protein product is CASSMGDGRPNTEAFF.

The chain carries TRBV4-3 and TRBJ2-3, with D possibly matching TRBD2 (7 bases). The CDR3 extends over 18 amino acids. V lost 0 bases and J 1 base, leaving 17 bases between the germline ends. The V gene's germline CDR1 is LGHNA and CDR2 YSLEER. Here the CDR3 reads CASSQDRGHGGRTDTQYF. The CDR3 DNA is TGCGCCAGCAGCCAAGATCGTGGTCACGGGGGGCGCACAGATACGCAGTATTTT.

V is TRBV13 and J is TRBJ2-3; 9 bases align to TRBD1. There are 16 residues in the CDR3. V lost 5 bases and J lost 4; bases outside the gene matches: 10. The germline V gene encodes CDR1 PRHDT and CDR2 FYEKMQ (reference sequence). The CDR3 nucleotides read TGTGCCAGCAGCCTCCGGACAGGGGTGGGTGCAGATACGCAGTATTTT. Amino acid sequence: CASSLRTGVGADTQYF.

This clone was found once. The V call is TRBV19, the J call TRBJ2-1; 8 nucleotides agree with TRBD2. Trimming took 3 bases from V and 3 from J; bases not matched to a gene: 4. This CDR3 region has 15 residues. Looked up from germline, CDR1 is LNHDA and CDR2 is SQIVND (reference sequence). CDR3 bases: TGTGCCAGTAGTATTAGGCTAGCGGGCTACAATGAGCAGTTCTTC. As protein: CASSIRLAGYNEQFF.

Note on this clone: This could be a read error, since a much larger clone is one nucleotide away. This sample also contains other DNA sequences that code for the same CDR3. The rearrangement joins TRBV9 to TRBJ2-1, with TRBD2 as a possible D gene (10 bases). The CDR3 sequence is 14 residues long. Per the germline V gene, CDR1 is SGDLS and CDR2 is YYNGEE. CDR3 residues: CASGGDREINEQFF. The DNA of the CDR3 is TGCGCCAGCGGGGGGGACAGGGAGATAAATGAGCAGTTCTTC.

This clone was found a few times. The rearrangement links TRBV27 to TRBJ2-2; possible D gene TRBD2, 5 bases. The CDR3 totals 15 residues. Germline lookup yields CDR1 MNHEY and CDR2 SMNVEV (reference sequence). V was cut by 7 bases and J by 1 base, with 13 bases left in between. DNA of the CDR3: TGTGCCAGCACCAGAGGGCGCGGGAACACCGGGGAGCTGTTTTTT. Its protein product is CASTRGRGNTGELFF.

V and J are TRBV5-8 and TRBJ2-1; 13 bases agree with TRBD2. CDR3 size: 17 residues. Trimming cost V 4 bases and J 2 bases; bases outside gene matches: 6. CDR1 SGHTS and CDR2 YDEGEE come from the germline V gene. The CDR3 loop reads CASSPRTSGSPYNEQFF. The CDR3 DNA is TGTGCCAGCAGCCCCAGGACTAGCGGGAGCCCCTACAATGAGCAGTTCTTC.